This T cell receptor beta chain comes out of a study of T cells expressing NK-cell markers. Study at large: Seven of the eight sequenced donors were HCMV-seropositive; one was seronegative.

One entry per CDR3 protein, without DNA, is what TCRdb gives after re-calling the 5' RACE reads. This repertoire comprises 350,000 to 500,000 distinct CDR3 sequences; its ten largest clones make up under 7.5%. The germline V gene has CDR1 SSHAT and CDR2 FNYEAQ (reference sequence). The CDR3 runs to 15 residues. V usage is TRBV7-7 and J usage is TRBJ2-2; without DNA, the TCRdb call of TRBD1 cannot be checked. This TCR was sampled from a woman aged 18 to 75 in good health. Material: blood T cells: a sorted CD56 or NKG2C T cell subset, CD4+ or CD8+ T cells, or bulk PBMC T cells (not recorded which). CDR3 protein: CASSLGRGQAGELFF.